The 6 T cell receptor beta chains reported below all come from one sample, sequenced in a study of T cell changes during pregnancy in multiple sclerosis. Profiled with immunoSEQ multiplex PCR; TCRdb holds only in-frame clones, not every one. The sample includes almost 65,000 clones, about 90% seen only once; the top ten take approximately 2.3%. The sample consisted of peripheral blood, taken in the first trimester of pregnancy. The receptors derive from a female donor with multiple sclerosis, enrolled in a pregnancy study.

The gene calls are TRBV7-8 and TRBJ1-1, with D uncertain. CDR1 is SGHVS, CDR2 FQNEAQ, per germline. V shed 0 bases and J shed 0 bases, with 5 bases lying between them. The CDR3 length is 14 residues. CDR3 nucleotides: TGTGCCAGCAGCTTAGCCGAGGTGAACACTGAAGCTTTCTTT. This sequence encodes CASSLAEVNTEAFF.

The genes are TRBV5-1 and TRBJ2-1, with D possibly TRBD2 on 5 matching bases. Germline CDR1 is SGHRS and CDR2 is YFSETQ. CDR3 length: 14 amino acids. Trimming left V 0 bases short and J 13 bases short, with 17 bases between. The CDR3 protein is CASSLGITISDQFF. The CDR3 DNA follows: TGCGCCAGCAGCTTGGGAATAACGATTAGCGATCAGTTCTTC.

The chain employs TRBV19 and TRBJ2-1; 10 bases match TRBD2. The length of the CDR3 is 15 residues. The germline gives CDR1 LNHDA, CDR2 SQIVND (reference sequence). V was pared by 0 bases and J by 9 bases, with 5 bases of the junction left unmatched. CDR3 amino acids: CASSIELAGYAEQFF. The CDR3 nucleotides are TGTGCCAGTAGTATAGAACTAGCGGGATACGCTGAGCAGTTCTTC. Full variable domain (remainder filled in from reference TRBV19 and TRBJ2-1): DGGITQSPKYLFRKEGQNVTLSCEQNLNHDAMYWYRQDPGQGLRLIYYSQIVNDFQKGDIAEGYSVSREKKESFPLTVTSAQKNPTAFYLCASSIELAGYAEQFFGPGTRLTVL.

The chain combines TRBV6-5 with TRBJ1-2, with 7 positions matching TRBD1. The V and J ends lost 7 bases and 5 bases, in that order; junction bases with no gene match: 10. CDR3 size: 14 residues. Germline V gene sequence: CDR1 MNHEY, CDR2 SVGAGI. CDR3 residues: CASTRLRGLYGYTF. CDR3 sequence (DNA): TGTGCCAGCACTCGGTTAAGGGGGCTGTATGGCTACACCTTC.

CDR3 sequence: CASSFETGARGQFF. In DNA form, the CDR3 reads TGTGCCAGCAGCTTTGAGACAGGGGCCCGAGGGCAGTTCTTC. The genes are TRBV5-5 and TRBJ2-1; 8 bases align to TRBD1. The CDR3 extends over 14 amino acids. The V gene's germline CDR1 is SGHKS and CDR2 YYEKEE (reference sequence). J gave up 12 bases and V 2 bases, and 10 bases lay outside the gene matches. The full variable domain, with the rest looked up from reference TRBV5-5 and TRBJ2-1, is DAGVTQSPTHLIKTRGQQVTLRCSPISGHKSVSWYQQVLGQGPQFIFQYYEKEERGRGNFPDRFSARQFPNYSSELNVNALLLGDSALYLCASSFETGARGQFFGPGTRLTVL.

This chain links TRBV29-1 with TRBJ2-5, with D perhaps TRBD2 (6 bases). The CDR3 has 17 amino acids. Germline CDR1 and CDR2: SQVTM and ANQGSEA. Trimming cost V 3 bases and J 2 bases, with 22 bases left between them. The CDR3 sequence: CSVDRYGSLGTQETQYF. The CDR3, as DNA: TGCAGCGTTGATAGATATGGTTCTCTGGGGACTCAAGAGACCCAGTACTTC.